Described below is a single T cell receptor beta chain sequence and its context. Antigen unknown. This record belongs to a study of cytomegalovirus exposure and HLA in healthy donors. Whole-study findings and limits: In a later analysis, the majority of CMV-associated beta chains seemingly showed HLA restriction. Prior analysis indicated that the majority of TCR beta V segments exhibited productivity approximately 90% or approximately 30% of the time. Researchers counted around 180 TCR beta chains as cytomegalovirus-associated.

Germline V lookup: CDR1 SNHLY, CDR2 FYNNEI. V was pared by 9 bases and J by 5 bases, with 4 bases of the junction left unmatched. This CDR3 contains 13 residues. PCR was performed using 60 Vbeta and 13 Jbeta primers. TCRdb's copy holds only in-frame clones and misses some; the assay was immunoSEQ multiplex PCR. Of more than 50,000 clones listed, about 67% are singletons. Sequences were obtained from PBMCs. The chain joins TRBV2 to TRBJ2-5; 12 bases are a match to TRBD1. The TCR comes from a man aged 40-55 years in good health and CMV-seropositive. The CDR3 protein is CASRDRGLETQYF. DNA for the CDR3: TGTGCCAGTCGGGACAGGGGGCTTGAGACCCAGTACTTC.